This T cell receptor (beta chain) came from a study of response to subunit inactivated influenza vaccine. Overall study results and limits: Few additional T cells are recruited per seasonal influenza vaccination, authors suggested.

A word on this clonotype: The antigen remains undetermined.

TCRdb itself ran the RT-PCR reads through MiXCR, one entry per CDR3 protein. Of 800,000 to 1,000,000 distinct CDR3 sequences in the sample, 21% were seen once. CDR1 SGHTA and CDR2 FQGNSA come from the germline V gene. V trimming: 2 bases; J trimming: 9 bases; junction bases outside the gene matches: 5. The CDR3 length is 15 residues. Specimen: PBMCs from blood, collected roughly 5 days after vaccination. The origin of this receptor is a man over 45 who received an inactivated influenza vaccine. The rearrangement uses TRBV7-2 and TRBJ2-1; 12 nucleotides line up with TRBD1. The CDR3 is CASSLLGQGAGEQFF. The CDR3 DNA follows: TGTGCCAGCAGCTTATTGGGACAGGGGGCGGGTGAGCAGTTCTTC. The whole variable domain, filled in from reference TRBV7-2 and TRBJ2-1, reads GAGVSQSPSNKVTEKGKDVELRCDPISGHTALYWYRQSLGQGLEFLIYFQGNSAPDKSGLPSDRFSAERTGGSVSTLTIQRTQQEDSAVYLCASSLLGQGAGEQFFGPGTRLTVL.